This TCR beta chain was found in a study of blood T cell repertoires in COVID-19 (dated by TCRdb to the early 2020s). Background on the whole study: Collaborator samples came from the United States, Italy and Spain and covered acute and convalescent phases of COVID-19. The material from the prospective study consisted of cDNA or gDNA derived from T cells, B-cell-depleted T cells, or PBMCs. The dataset comprised deeply sampled blood TCRbeta repertoires from subjects exposed to, actively infected with, or recovered from COVID-19. The repertoires were made available in a free public database intended to serve as a resource for research on the immune response to SARS-CoV-2. Samples came from the ongoing ImmuneRACE study (first 160 participants) plus 1,254 subjects from 6 global collaborators. A de-identified subject ID, COVID-19 status, age in years and sex were almost always included in the sample metadata. HLA class I and class II types, where available, came from metadata supplied by the sample provider rather than from assay-based typing.

Whole blood was collected in K2EDTA tubes by collaborating institutions according to the institutions' own protocols. For TCRbeta analysis, collaborators shipped samples as frozen whole blood, isolated PBMCs, or DNA extracted from either of those sample types. As regards this clone: Its antigen has not been determined. The input lacks base qualities; no much larger clone sits a single base away.

Overall results and qualifications from the work: Clinical and demographic metadata were provided uncurated, with the amount varying by source and participant.

The immunoSEQ Assay, a bias-controlled multiplex PCR, was used to amplify TCRbeta CDR3 regions from genomic DNA. The published analysis was carried out like this. Nucleated cell counts per sample were estimated from amplification of reference gene primers within the assay. To quantify the absolute abundance of each unique TCRbeta CDR3 rearrangement, sequence reads were collapsed and filtered. For each sample, productive Simpson clonality was calculated as the square root of Simpson's diversity index across productive rearrangements. What TCRdb holds here is the immuneACCESS table cut down to in-frame rearrangements. Part of the clones is not present; checked against another copy, under half of the missing clones reflect an unresolved V gene, and the others are unexplained. D and trimming come from the DNA, and the V and J calls and clone size come from that table. The sample table holds 140,000 to 150,000 clones, of which about four fifths were seen once. The ten largest clones add up to approximately 8.2% of the sample.

V and J are trimmed by 0 bases and 7 bases, and the gene matches miss 4 bases of the junction. The germline V gene provides CDR1 LGHNA and CDR2 YSLEER. The CDR3 runs 15 residues from the cysteine to the phenylalanine. Only CDR3 DNA is held: 45 bases, read in frame from base 1. The receptor comes from a human donor in a cohort sampled during active COVID-19. The V and J genes are TRBV4-3 and TRBJ2-2; 8 bases in the middle match TRBD1. The material sequenced was peripheral blood. The CDR3 reads CASSQDPGGSGELFF. Here is the DNA: TGCGCCAGCAGCCAAGACCCAGGGGGCAGCGGGGAGCTGTTTTTT.